Sequencing of this T cell receptor (beta chain) was carried out in a study of blood T cell repertoires in COVID-19. Study at large: Donors in the United States, Italy and Spain gave samples during acute or convalescent COVID-19. T cells, B-cell-depleted T cells, or PBMCs provided the cDNA or gDNA that served as material.

In the original workflow: Amplification of reference gene primers was used by the study to estimate nucleated cell counts. Produced via immunoSEQ multiplex PCR; TCRdb's table is partial and in-frame only. From that table come the V and J calls and clone size; the DNA was used to work out D and trimming. The data contain over 250,000 clones, approximately 91% of them singletons. Trimming cost V 5 bases and J 4 bases; bases outside gene matches: 6. CDR1 is SGDLS, CDR2 YYNGEE, per germline. This CDR3 is 14 amino acids long. The clonotype originates from a man between 50 and 59 years old with acute or convalescent COVID-19. Material: peripheral blood. The chain links TRBV9 to TRBJ2-1; 7 bases are a match to TRBD2. The CDR3 bases are TGTGCCAGCAGTGAGCGGGGCACATACAATGAGCAGTTCTTC. Translation gives CASSERGTYNEQFF.